This TCR beta chain appears in the sequencing data of a study of T cell responses to AZD1222 COVID-19 vaccine. Study observations and caveats: Donors were mostly white British, more females; clonal diversity possibly underestimated. The reported proportion of spike-specific TCRs targeting unmutated variant regions was nearly half.

The sample holds one count of this clone. Its antigen is not known. Deletions cut 1 base from V and 3 bases from J, with 12 bases between. Germline assignment: CDR1 LNHDA and CDR2 SQIVND (reference sequence). This CDR3 is built from 15 residues. Assay used: immunoSEQ multiplex PCR; TCRdb lists only in-frame clones, some missing. The sample carries about 79,000 clones, roughly nine tenths recorded once. Here the sequenced sample was peripheral blood, taken 28 days after the second AZD1222 dose. This chain joins TRBV19 and TRBJ1-2; tentative D call: TRBD1 (6 bases). This receptor was taken from an adult who received the AZD1222 COVID-19 vaccine. CDR3 nucleotides: TGTGCCAGTAGTATAGCTTCGCAGGGGTACTATGGCTACACCTTC. Protein sequence: CASSIASQGYYGYTF.